These 14 T cell receptor beta chains originate from one sample sequenced in a study of T-cell reconstitution after alpha-beta-depleted transplantation in children. Unique molecular identifiers tagged the TCRbeta library. TCRdb reanalysed the PCR reads using MiXCR and keeps one entry per CDR3 protein. The repertoire holds 450,000 to 550,000 distinct CDR3 sequences, with over 10% as singletons. The sequencing here drew on PBMCs, mostly from graft donor cells, taken 180 days after TCRalphabeta/CD19-depleted stem cell transplant. The source is a female patient aged 2 to 10 who had a stem cell transplant for aplastic anemia, so the T cells may come from the graft donor.

The gene calls are TRBV6-1 and TRBJ1-5; D is undetermined. The CDR3 has 16 residues. Germline V gives CDR1 MNHNS, CDR2 SASEGT. V lost 6 bases and J 6 bases, leaving 21 bases between the germline ends. The chain's CDR3 is CASSLHLGGNGQPQHF. CDR3 DNA: TGTGCCAGCAGCCTCCATCTGGGAGGGAACGGTCAGCCCCAGCATTTT.

This clonotype was detected ten times or more. The rearrangement uses TRBV12-3 or TRBV12-4 and TRBJ2-7; a weak D match, TRBD1 (5 bases). The CDR3 extends over 15 amino acids. V was pared by 4 bases and J by 1 base, with 14 bases between. The CDR3 reads CASSSRTRTSYEQYF. The DNA of the CDR3 is TGTGCCAGCAGTTCCCGGACACGGACATCCTACGAGCAGTACTTC.

This clonotype has only a few counts. The gene calls are TRBV29-1 and TRBJ2-1; D is possibly TRBD1 or TRBD2 (5 bases each). The length of the CDR3 is 14 residues. The V gene lost 5 bases and the J gene lost 0 bases, with 11 bases spanning the gap. The germline V gene has CDR1 SQVTM and CDR2 ANQGSEA. The CDR3 loop is CSVRDGSSYNEQFF. In nucleotides, the CDR3 is TGCAGCGTTAGGGACGGAAGCTCCTACAATGAGCAGTTCTTC.

This clonotype was detected only a few times. This chain uses TRBV6-2 or TRBV6-3 with TRBJ2-7, with D possibly TRBD1 on 6 matching bases. V lost 9 bases to trimming and J lost 2 bases, with 8 bases between them. CDR3 length equals 11 residues. Germline CDR1 reads MNHEY; CDR2 reads SVGEGT. CDR3 in amino acids: CASGTPYEQYF. CDR3 DNA sequence: TGTGCCAGTGGGACACCCTACGAGCAGTACTTC.

This clonotype has just a few counts. The chain uses TRBV12-3 or TRBV12-4 and TRBJ1-5, with 7 positions matching TRBD1. CDR3 length: 12 residues. The V segment lost 8 bases and the J segment 4 bases; nucleotides outside the gene matches: 2. The CDR3 spells CASGTENQPQHF. The DNA for the CDR3 is TGTGCCAGCGGGACAGAAAATCAGCCCCAGCATTTT.

J is TRBJ2-3 and V is TRBV6-2 or TRBV6-3; 9 bases match TRBD2. Germline V CDR1 and CDR2: MNHEY, SVGEGT. The CDR3 consists of 14 residues. The ends lost 5 bases at V and 10 bases at J; junction bases unmatched: 10. DNA of the CDR3: TGTGCCAGCAGTACCGATTGGACTAGCGAGCCGCAGTATTTT. Its protein is CASSTDWTSEPQYF.

This clonotype has a handful of counts. The chain links TRBV19 to TRBJ2-4; maybe TRBD1 (6 bases). This CDR3 has 12 amino acids. Per germline, CDR1 LNHDA and CDR2 SQIVND (reference sequence). With 5 bases removed from V and 8 bases from J, the gap between germline ends came to 10 bases. For the CDR3, the DNA is TGTGCCAGTAGTCGCCAGGGGTACATTCAGTACTTC. This translates into CASSRQGYIQYF.

The chain employs TRBV6-1 and TRBJ1-5; the D gene is possibly TRBD1 (6 bases). This CDR3 is 14 amino acids long. The germline V and J ends were trimmed by 5 bases and 5 bases, with 13 bases remaining between them. Germline V gives CDR1 MNHNS, CDR2 SASEGT. The CDR3, as DNA: TGTGCCAGCAGTAGGCAGGGGCCGTATCAGCCCCAGCATTTT. Its translation: CASSRQGPYQPQHF.

This clonotype was detected only a few times. A read error may account for a junction end that differs from germline. The rearrangement links TRBV28 to TRBJ2-2, with TRBD1 matching over 11 bases. CDR3 length: 18 residues. The germline V gene has CDR1 MDHEN and CDR2 SYDVKM. CDR3 DNA: TGTGCCAGCAGTCTATGGACAGGGGGCTTCGGGCTCACCGGGGAGCTGTTTTTT. It yields the protein CASSLWTGGFGLTGELFF.

The sample holds a few counts of this clonotype. The CDR3 DNA reads as TGTGCCAGCTCACCACCGGTCAGGGTGAACACTGAAGCTTTCTTT. It yields the protein CASSPPVRVNTEAFF. This chain connects TRBV18 to TRBJ1-1; maybe TRBD1 (5 bases). Germline-derived CDR1 and CDR2 are KGHSH and LQKENI. CDR3 length: 15 amino acids. With 0 bases removed from V and 0 bases from J, the gap between germline ends came to 8 bases.

The J gene is TRBJ2-3, the V gene TRBV20-1; no reliable D call. The CDR3 covers 13 residues. V gave up 4 bases and J gave up 0 bases, with 8 bases separating them. CDR1 and CDR2 from the germline V gene are DFQATT and SNEGSKA (reference sequence). CDR3 in amino acids: CSAKDISTDTQYF. Written as DNA, the CDR3 is TGCAGTGCTAAGGATATTAGCACAGATACGCAGTATTTT.

This chain connects TRBV11-2 to TRBJ2-3, with a weak D call TRBD2 (5 bases). This CDR3 is built from 16 residues. From germline, CDR1 is SGHAT and CDR2 FQNNGV. The ends were cut back, 0 bases at V and 5 bases at J, with 15 bases in the middle. CDR3 coding DNA: TGTGCCAGCAGCTTAGATGATCGGCTAGCAGGAGATACGCAGTATTTT. Translating it yields CASSLDDRLAGDTQYF. Combining the CDR3 with reference TRBV11-2 and TRBJ2-3 gives the whole variable domain EAGVAQSPRYKIIEKRQSVAFWCNPISGHATLYWYQQILGQGPKLLIQFQNNGVVDDSQLPKDRFSAERLKGVDSTLKIQPAKLEDSAVYLCASSLDDRLAGDTQYFGPGTRLTVL.

This clonotype was recorded a few times. This chain links TRBV12-3 or TRBV12-4 with TRBJ1-2; 12 bases align to TRBD1. The CDR3 spans 14 residues. J gave up 6 bases and V 6 bases, and 5 bases lay outside the gene matches. CDR3 in amino acids: CASRGTGGGDGYTF. The CDR3 bases are TGTGCCAGCAGGGGGACAGGGGGCGGGGATGGCTACACCTTC.

V gene TRBV18 combines with J gene TRBJ1-6, with D perhaps TRBD1 (6 bases). This CDR3 region has 15 residues. Deletions cut 2 bases from V and 7 bases from J, with 12 bases between. The germline V gene has CDR1 KGHSH and CDR2 LQKENI. For the CDR3, the DNA is TGTGCCAGCTCACCATATCGCCAGGGGAATTCACCCCTCCACTTT. As protein: CASSPYRQGNSPLHF.